One T cell receptor beta chain is described in this entry. This entry comes from a study of blood T cell repertoires in COVID-19. At the level of the study: The study drew acute and convalescent COVID-19 samples from the United States, Italy and Spain.

The junction had 7 bases not matched to a gene; V was cut back by 3 bases and J by 5 bases. The germline V gene has CDR1 MDHEN and CDR2 SYDVKM. This CDR3 comprises 15 residues. Original processing notes: Quantification of nucleated cells was approximated via reference gene primer amplification. The table came from immunoSEQ multiplex PCR; TCRdb's copy has only in-frame clones and leaves some out. V and J calls plus clone size are reproduced from that table; the DNA served to infer D and trimming. This sample has about 360,000 clones; approximately 80% occur once, and the top ten carry roughly 1.2%. Sequenced input: peripheral blood. This TCR was sampled from a human donor with acute or convalescent COVID-19. The donor label of this sample is uncertain. The genes are TRBV28 and TRBJ2-1; 7 bases fit TRBD1. Here the CDR3 reads CASSFTGDPDNEQFF. The DNA of the CDR3 is TGTGCCAGCAGTTTCACAGGGGATCCCGACAATGAGCAGTTCTTC.